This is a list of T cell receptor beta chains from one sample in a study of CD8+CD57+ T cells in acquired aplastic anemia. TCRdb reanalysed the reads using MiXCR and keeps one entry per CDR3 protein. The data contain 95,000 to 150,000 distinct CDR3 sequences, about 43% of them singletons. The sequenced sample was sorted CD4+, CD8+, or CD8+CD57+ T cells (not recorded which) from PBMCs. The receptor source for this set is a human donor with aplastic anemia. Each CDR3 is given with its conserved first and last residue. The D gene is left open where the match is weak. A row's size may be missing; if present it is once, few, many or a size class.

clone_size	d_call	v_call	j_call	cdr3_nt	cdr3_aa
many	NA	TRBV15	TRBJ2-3	TGTGCCACCAGCAGGGGGGGTGACACAGATACGCAGTATTTT	CATSRGGDTDTQYF
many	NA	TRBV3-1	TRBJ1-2	TGTGCCAGCAGCGACGGGTACTATGGCTACACCTTC	CASSDGYYGYTF
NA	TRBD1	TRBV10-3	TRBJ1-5	TGTGCCATCAGCACCGGACAGGGTAGCAATCAGCCCCAGCATTTT	CAISTGQGSNQPQHF
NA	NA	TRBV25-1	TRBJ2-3	TGTGCCAGCAGTGAATCCGAGGGAGAGACAGATACGCAGTATTTT	CASSESEGETDTQYF
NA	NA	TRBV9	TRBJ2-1	TGTGCCAGCAGCTCGGGTGGGATCTACAATGAGCAGTTCTTC	CASSSGGIYNEQFF
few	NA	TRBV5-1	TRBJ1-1	TGCGCCAGCAGCTCCGTTCTGGGGAATACTGAAGCTTTCTTT	CASSSVLGNTEAFF
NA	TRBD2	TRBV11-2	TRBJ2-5	TGTACCAGCAGCCAAGGGGTGGCTAGCGGGAGTAGTGAGACCCAGTACTTC	CTSSQGVASGSSETQYF
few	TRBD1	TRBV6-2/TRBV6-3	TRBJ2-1	TGTGCCAGCCTAGGGACAGGGTTGGGTGAGCAGTTCTTC	CASLGTGLGEQFF
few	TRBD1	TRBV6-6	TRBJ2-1	TGTGCCAGCAGTTCGGGGACAGTGAGCCGCAATGAGCAGTTCTTC	CASSSGTVSRNEQFF
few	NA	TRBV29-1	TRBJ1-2	TGCAGCGTTTACGGACCTCCTACCGATAACTATGGCTACACCTTC	CSVYGPPTDNYGYTF
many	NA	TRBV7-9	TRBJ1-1	TGTGCCAGCAGCTTACAACAGGGTCAAGGTGAAGCTTTCTTT	CASSLQQGQGEAFF
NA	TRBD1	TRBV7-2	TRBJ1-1	TGTGCCAGCAGCGTGACAGGGATGAGAACTGAAGCTTTCTTT	CASSVTGMRTEAFF
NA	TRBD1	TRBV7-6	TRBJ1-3	TGTGCCAGCAAGTTGACAGGGTCAGGAAACACCATATATTTT	CASKLTGSGNTIYF
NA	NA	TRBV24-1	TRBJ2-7	TGTGCCACCAGCCCACGGAGCGAGCAGTACTTC	CATSPRSEQYF
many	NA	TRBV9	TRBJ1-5	TGTGCCAGCAGCACCCAAGGTGATCAGCCCCAGCATTTT	CASSTQGDQPQHF
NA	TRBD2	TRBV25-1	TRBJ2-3	TGTGCCAGCAGTGCCCTAGCGGGAGCGGGGGAGGATACGCAGTATTTT	CASSALAGAGEDTQYF
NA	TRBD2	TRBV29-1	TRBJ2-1	TGCAGCGTTCTCCAGCGGGACCACAATGAGCAGTTCTTC	CSVLQRDHNEQFF
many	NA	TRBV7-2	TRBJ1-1	TGTGCCAGCAGCGCCGGGATCCACACTGAAGCTTTCTTT	CASSAGIHTEAFF
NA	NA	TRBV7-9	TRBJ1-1	TGTGCCAGTAAGGCGGGGACTGAAGCTTTCTTT	CASKAGTEAFF
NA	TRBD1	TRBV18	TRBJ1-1	TGTGTCAGCTCAGTTACAGGGGAAGGAGGCACTGAAGCTTTCTTT	CVSSVTGEGGTEAFF